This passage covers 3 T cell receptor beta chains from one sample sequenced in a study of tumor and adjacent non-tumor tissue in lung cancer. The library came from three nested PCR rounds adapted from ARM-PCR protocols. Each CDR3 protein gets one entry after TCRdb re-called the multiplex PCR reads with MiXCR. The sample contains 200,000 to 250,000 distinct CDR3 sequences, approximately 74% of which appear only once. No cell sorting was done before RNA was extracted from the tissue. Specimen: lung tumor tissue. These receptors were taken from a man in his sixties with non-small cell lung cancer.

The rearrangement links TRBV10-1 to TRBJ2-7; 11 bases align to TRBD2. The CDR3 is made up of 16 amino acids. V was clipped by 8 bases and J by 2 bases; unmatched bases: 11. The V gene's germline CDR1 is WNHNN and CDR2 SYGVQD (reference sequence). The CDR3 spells CASCNRLAGTPYEQYF. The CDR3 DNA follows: TGCGCCAGCTGTAACAGACTAGCGGGGACACCCTACGAGCAGTACTTC.

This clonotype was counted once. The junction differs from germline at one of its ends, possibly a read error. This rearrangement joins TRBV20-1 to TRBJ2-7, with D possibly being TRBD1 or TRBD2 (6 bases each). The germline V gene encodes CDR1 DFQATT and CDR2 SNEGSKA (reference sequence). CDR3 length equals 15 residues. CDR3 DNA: TGCGGTGCTAGAGACCCCCGGGGGCAGCCCTACGAGCAGTACTTC. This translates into CGARDPRGQPYEQYF.

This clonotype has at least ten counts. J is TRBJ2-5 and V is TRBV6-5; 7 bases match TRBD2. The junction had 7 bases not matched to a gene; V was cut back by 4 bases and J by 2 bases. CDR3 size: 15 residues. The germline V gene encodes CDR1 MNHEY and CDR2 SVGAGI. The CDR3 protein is CASSSKRGGQETQYF. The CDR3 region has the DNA TGTGCCAGCAGTTCCAAGCGCGGGGGTCAAGAGACCCAGTACTTC.